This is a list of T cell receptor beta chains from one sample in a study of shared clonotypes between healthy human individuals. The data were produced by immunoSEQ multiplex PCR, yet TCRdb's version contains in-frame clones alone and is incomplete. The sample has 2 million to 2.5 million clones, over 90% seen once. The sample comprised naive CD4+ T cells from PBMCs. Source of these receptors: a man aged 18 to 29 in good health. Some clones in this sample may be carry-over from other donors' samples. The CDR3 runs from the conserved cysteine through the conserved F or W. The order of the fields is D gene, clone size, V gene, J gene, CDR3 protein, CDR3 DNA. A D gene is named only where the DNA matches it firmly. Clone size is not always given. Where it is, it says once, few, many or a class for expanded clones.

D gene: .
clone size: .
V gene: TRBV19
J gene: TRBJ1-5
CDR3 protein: CASSIRDTSNQPQHF
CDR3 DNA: TGTGCCAGTAGTATAAGGGATACTAGCAATCAGCCCCAGCATTTT

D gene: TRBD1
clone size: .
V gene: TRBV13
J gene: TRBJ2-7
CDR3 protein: CASSLTGTAFYEQYF
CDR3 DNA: TGTGCCAGCAGCCTGACAGGGACCGCATTCTACGAGCAGTACTTC

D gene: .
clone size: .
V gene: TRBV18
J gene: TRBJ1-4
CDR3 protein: CASSTQTLATNEKLFF
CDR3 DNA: TGTGCCAGCTCCACCCAGACACTCGCAACTAATGAAAAACTGTTTTTT

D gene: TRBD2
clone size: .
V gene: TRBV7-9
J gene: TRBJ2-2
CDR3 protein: CASTLGASGRGTGELFF
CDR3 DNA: TGTGCCAGCACCTTGGGAGCTAGCGGGAGAGGAACCGGGGAGCTGTTTTTT

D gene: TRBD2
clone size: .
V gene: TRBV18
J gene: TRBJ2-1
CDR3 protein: CASSPPGGSYNEQFF
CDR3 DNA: TGTGCCAGCTCACCACCCGGGGGGTCCTACAATGAGCAGTTCTTC

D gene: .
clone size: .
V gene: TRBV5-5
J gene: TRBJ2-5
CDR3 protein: CASSPGLGVRVEETQYF
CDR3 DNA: TGTGCCAGCAGCCCGGGTCTGGGGGTTCGTGTGGAGGAGACCCAGTACTTC

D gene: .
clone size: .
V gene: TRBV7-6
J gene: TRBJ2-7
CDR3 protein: CASSLAGQQGGYEQYF
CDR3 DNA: TGTGCCAGCAGCTTAGCGGGGCAGCAGGGAGGCTACGAGCAGTACTTC

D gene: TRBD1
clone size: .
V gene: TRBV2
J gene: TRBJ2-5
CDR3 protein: CASSESGQGSQYF
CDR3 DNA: TGTGCCAGCAGTGAGTCGGGACAGGGGTCCCAGTACTTC

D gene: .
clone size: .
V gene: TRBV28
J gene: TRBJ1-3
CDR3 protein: CASILTGSGNTIYF
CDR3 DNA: TGTGCCAGCATCCTGACAGGTTCTGGAAACACCATATATTTT

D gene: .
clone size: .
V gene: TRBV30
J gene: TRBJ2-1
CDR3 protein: CAWTPGRFLNEQFF
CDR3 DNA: TGTGCCTGGACCCCGGGGAGGTTTTTGAATGAGCAGTTCTTC

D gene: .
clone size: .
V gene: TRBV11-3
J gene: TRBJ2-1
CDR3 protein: CASSLHGRSPTYNEQFF
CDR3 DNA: TGTGCCAGCAGCTTACATGGCCGGTCACCTACCTACAATGAGCAGTTCTTC

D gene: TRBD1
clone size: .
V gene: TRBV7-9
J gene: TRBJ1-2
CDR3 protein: CASSLGQGYGYTF
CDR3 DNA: TGTGCCAGCAGCCTGGGACAGGGGTATGGCTACACCTTC

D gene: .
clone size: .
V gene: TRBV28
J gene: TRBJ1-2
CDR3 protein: CASFATGSPDYGYTF
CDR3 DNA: TGTGCCAGCTTCGCTACAGGTTCGCCCGACTATGGCTACACCTTC

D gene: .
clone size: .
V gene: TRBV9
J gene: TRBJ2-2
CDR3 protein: CASSVFLSAITGELFF
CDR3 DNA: TGTGCCAGCAGCGTATTTCTGTCTGCCATCACCGGGGAGCTGTTTTTT

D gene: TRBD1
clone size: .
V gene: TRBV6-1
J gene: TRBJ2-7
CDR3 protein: CASSERGETGGLGPYEQYF
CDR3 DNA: TGTGCCAGCAGTGAGCGGGGAGAGACAGGGGGATTGGGCCCCTACGAGCAGTACTTC

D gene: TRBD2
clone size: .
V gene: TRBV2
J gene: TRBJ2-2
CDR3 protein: CASSEASGRALGGELFF
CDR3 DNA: TGTGCCAGCAGTGAAGCTAGCGGGAGGGCCCTCGGCGGGGAGCTGTTTTTT

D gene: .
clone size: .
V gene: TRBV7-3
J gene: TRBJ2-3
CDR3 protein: CASSLAYTDTQYF
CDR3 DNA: TGTGCCAGCAGCTTGGCCTACACAGATACGCAGTATTTT

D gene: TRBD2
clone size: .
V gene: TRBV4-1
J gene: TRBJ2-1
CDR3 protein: CASSHKPSGVYNEQFF
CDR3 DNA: TGCGCCAGCAGCCACAAGCCTAGCGGAGTTTACAATGAGCAGTTCTTC

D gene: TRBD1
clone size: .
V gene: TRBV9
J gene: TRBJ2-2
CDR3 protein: CASSEVAGQGAGELFF
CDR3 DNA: TGTGCCAGCAGCGAGGTGGCGGGACAGGGGGCCGGGGAGCTGTTTTTT

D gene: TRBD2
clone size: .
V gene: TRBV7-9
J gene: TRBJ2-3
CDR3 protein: CASSPGLALMTDTQYF
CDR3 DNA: TGTGCCAGCAGCCCCGGACTAGCCCTAATGACAGATACGCAGTATTTT

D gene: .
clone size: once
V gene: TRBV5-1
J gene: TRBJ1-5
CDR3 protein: CASSLDGNQPQHF
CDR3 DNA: TGCGCCAGCAGCTTGGATGGAAATCAGCCCCAGCATTTT

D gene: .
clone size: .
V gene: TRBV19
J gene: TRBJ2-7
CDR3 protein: CASSIDPRRDEQYF
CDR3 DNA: TGTGCCAGTAGTATAGATCCGCGAAGGGACGAGCAGTACTTC

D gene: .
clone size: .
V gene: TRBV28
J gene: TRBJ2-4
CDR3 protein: CASSFGANIQYF
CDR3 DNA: TGTGCCAGCAGTTTTGGGGCCAACATTCAGTACTTC

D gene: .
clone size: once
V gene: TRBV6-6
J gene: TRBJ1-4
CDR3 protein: CASSYRQSREKLFF
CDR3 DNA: TGTGCCAGCAGTTACCGACAGTCTCGCGAAAAACTGTTTTTT

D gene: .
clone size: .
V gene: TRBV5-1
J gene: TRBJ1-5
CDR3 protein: CASSLDGTYNQPQHF
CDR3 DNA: TGCGCCAGCAGCTTGGACGGAACCTACAATCAGCCCCAGCATTTT

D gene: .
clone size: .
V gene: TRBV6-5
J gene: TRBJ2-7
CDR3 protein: CASSPSRGATYEQYF
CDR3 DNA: TGTGCCAGCAGCCCCTCTCGGGGCGCGACCTACGAGCAGTACTTC

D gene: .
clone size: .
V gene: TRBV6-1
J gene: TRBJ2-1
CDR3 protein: CASRLGSKEQFF
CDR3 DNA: TGTGCCAGCCGACTGGGGTCTAAGGAGCAGTTCTTC

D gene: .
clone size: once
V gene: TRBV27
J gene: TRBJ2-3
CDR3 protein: CASSFRQVPRPDTQYF
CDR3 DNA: TGTGCCAGCAGTTTCCGACAGGTACCTAGGCCAGATACGCAGTATTTT

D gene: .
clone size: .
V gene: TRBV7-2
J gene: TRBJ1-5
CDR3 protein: CASSVAGQPQHF
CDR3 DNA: TGTGCCAGCAGCGTCGCCGGCCAGCCCCAGCATTTT

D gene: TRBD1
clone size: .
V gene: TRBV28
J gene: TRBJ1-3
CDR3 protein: CASSSGAGGSGNTIYF
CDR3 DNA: TGTGCCAGTTCATCAGGGGCAGGGGGCTCTGGAAACACCATATATTTT

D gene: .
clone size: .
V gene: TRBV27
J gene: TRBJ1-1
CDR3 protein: CAIPRTLAMYAFF
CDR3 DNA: TGTGCCATTCCCCGCACGCTAGCGATGTATGCTTTCTTT

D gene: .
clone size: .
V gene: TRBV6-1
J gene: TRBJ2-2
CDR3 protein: CASSPQTRPTGELFF
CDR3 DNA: TGTGCCAGCAGTCCCCAGACTAGACCAACCGGGGAGCTGTTTTTT

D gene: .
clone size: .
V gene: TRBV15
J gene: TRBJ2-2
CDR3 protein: CATSRDQGGELFF
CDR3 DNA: TGTGCCACCAGCAGAGACCAGGGCGGGGAGCTGTTTTTT

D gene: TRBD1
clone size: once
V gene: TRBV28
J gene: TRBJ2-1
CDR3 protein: CASSSPGDRGSVYNEQFF
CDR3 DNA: TGTGCCAGCAGTTCACCAGGAGACAGGGGGTCGGTCTACAATGAGCAGTTCTTC

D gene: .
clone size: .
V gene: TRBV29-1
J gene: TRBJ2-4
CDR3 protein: CSVEDLGIQYF
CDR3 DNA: TGCAGCGTTGAAGATCTGGGCATTCAGTACTTC

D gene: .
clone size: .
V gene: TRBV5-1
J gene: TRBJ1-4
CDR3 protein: CASSLGPQGSANEKLFF
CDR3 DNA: TGCGCCAGCAGCTTGGGCCCCCAGGGATCGGCTAATGAAAAACTGTTTTTT

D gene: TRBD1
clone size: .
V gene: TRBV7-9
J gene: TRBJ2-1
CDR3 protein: CASSFPRRTGDNEQFF
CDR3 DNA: TGTGCCAGCAGCTTCCCCCGCAGGACAGGGGATAATGAGCAGTTCTTC

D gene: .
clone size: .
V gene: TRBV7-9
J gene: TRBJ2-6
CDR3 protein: CASSLEGLVDFLTF
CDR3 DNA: TGTGCCAGCAGCTTAGAGGGCCTGGTGGACTTCCTGACTTTC

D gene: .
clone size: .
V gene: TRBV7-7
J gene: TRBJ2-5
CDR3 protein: CASSIGRAQETQYF
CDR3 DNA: TGTGCCAGCAGTATAGGACGCGCCCAAGAGACCCAGTACTTC

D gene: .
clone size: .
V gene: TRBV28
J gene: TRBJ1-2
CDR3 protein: CASSLWASRGYTF
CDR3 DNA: TGTGCCAGCAGTTTATGGGCCAGCCGGGGCTACACCTTC

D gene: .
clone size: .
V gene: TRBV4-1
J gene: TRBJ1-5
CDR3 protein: CASSQDLGFGNQPQHF
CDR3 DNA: TGCGCCAGCAGCCAAGATTTGGGGTTTGGCAATCAGCCCCAGCATTTT

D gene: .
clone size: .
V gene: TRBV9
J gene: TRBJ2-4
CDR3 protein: CASSVGGVGENIQYF
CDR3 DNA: TGTGCCAGCAGCGTAGGAGGGGTGGGTGAGAACATTCAGTACTTC

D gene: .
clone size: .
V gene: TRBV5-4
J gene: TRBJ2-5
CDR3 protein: CATRVRGGRETQYF
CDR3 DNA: TGTGCCACCAGGGTGCGAGGGGGTAGGGAGACCCAGTACTTC

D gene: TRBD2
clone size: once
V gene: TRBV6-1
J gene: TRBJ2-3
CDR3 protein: CASSEVLNGGGGTDTQYF
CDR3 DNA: TGTGCCAGCAGTGAAGTACTTAATGGCGGGGGGGGCACAGATACGCAGTATTTT

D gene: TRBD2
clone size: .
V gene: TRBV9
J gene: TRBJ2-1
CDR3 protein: CASSLRRTSGSLDEQFF
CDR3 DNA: TGTGCCAGCAGCCTCAGACGGACTAGCGGGAGTCTGGATGAGCAGTTCTTC

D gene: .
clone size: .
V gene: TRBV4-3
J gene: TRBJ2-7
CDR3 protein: CASSQDLRPTAPLEQYF
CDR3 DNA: TGCGCCAGCAGCCAAGATCTGCGGCCGACAGCCCCCCTCGAGCAGTACTTC

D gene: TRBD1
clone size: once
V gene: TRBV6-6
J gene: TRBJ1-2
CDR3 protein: CASSRGQGWYGYTF
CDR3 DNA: TGTGCCAGCAGCCGGGGACAGGGTTGGTATGGCTACACCTTC

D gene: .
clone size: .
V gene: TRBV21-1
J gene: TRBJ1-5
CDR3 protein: CASSKMVPPGEPQHF
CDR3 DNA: TGTGCCAGCAGCAAAATGGTACCCCCGGGAGAGCCCCAGCATTTT

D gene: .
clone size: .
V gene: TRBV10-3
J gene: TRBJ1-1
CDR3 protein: CAISEEQGNTEAFF
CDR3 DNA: TGTGCCATCAGTGAGGAACAGGGGAACACTGAAGCTTTCTTT

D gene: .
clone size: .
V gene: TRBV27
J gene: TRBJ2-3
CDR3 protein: CASRLTPPGPGTDTQYF
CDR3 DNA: TGTGCCAGCAGGTTAACGCCCCCGGGCCCGGGGACAGATACGCAGTATTTT

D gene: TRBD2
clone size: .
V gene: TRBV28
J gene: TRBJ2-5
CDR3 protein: CASIPLGREETQYF
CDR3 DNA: TGTGCCAGCATCCCTCTTGGGAGGGAAGAGACCCAGTACTTC